A selection of T cell receptor beta chains follows, all from one sample in a study of beta chain features in type 1 diabetes. Measured with immunoSEQ multiplex PCR; TCRdb has only the in-frame clones, and not every one. The table shows 600,000 or so clones, with around 11% occurring only once. Material: naive CD4+ T cells from blood. The source is a man aged 25 to 40 with type 1 diabetes. The CDR3 runs from the conserved cysteine through the conserved F or W. The order of the fields is clone size, J gene, D gene, V gene, CDR3 protein, CDR3 DNA. A D gene is named only where the DNA matches it firmly. Size is stated for part of the rows, as once, few or many counts, or as a class when the clone is expanded.

clone_size: .
j_call: TRBJ2-3
d_call: .
v_call: TRBV30
cdr3_aa: CAWSSLEADTQYF
cdr3_nt: TGTGCCTGGAGTTCCCTAGAGGCAGATACGCAGTATTTT

clone_size: .
j_call: TRBJ2-7
d_call: .
v_call: TRBV10-2
cdr3_aa: CASSEWVLSEQYF
cdr3_nt: TGCGCCAGCAGTGAGTGGGTCTTGAGTGAGCAGTACTTC

clone_size: .
j_call: TRBJ2-5
d_call: TRBD1
v_call: TRBV6-5
cdr3_aa: CASSQTRQGRKTQYF
cdr3_nt: TGTGCCAGCAGTCAGACTCGACAGGGGCGAAAGACCCAGTACTTC

clone_size: .
j_call: TRBJ2-7
d_call: .
v_call: TRBV5-6
cdr3_aa: CASSLKLYEQYF
cdr3_nt: TGTGCCAGCAGCTTGAAACTCTACGAGCAGTACTTC

clone_size: .
j_call: TRBJ2-3
d_call: .
v_call: TRBV4-3
cdr3_aa: CASSQVRQGSDTQYF
cdr3_nt: TGCGCCAGCAGCCAAGTCCGGCAGGGGAGTGATACGCAGTATTTT

clone_size: .
j_call: TRBJ1-1
d_call: .
v_call: TRBV9
cdr3_aa: CASSVGRENTEAFF
cdr3_nt: TGTGCCAGCAGCGTAGGTAGAGAGAACACTGAAGCTTTCTTT

clone_size: .
j_call: TRBJ2-3
d_call: .
v_call: TRBV14
cdr3_aa: CASSQSGASTDTQYF
cdr3_nt: TGTGCCAGCAGCCAGAGCGGTGCTAGCACAGATACGCAGTATTTT

clone_size: few
j_call: TRBJ2-2
d_call: TRBD1
v_call: TRBV19
cdr3_aa: CASSSWTGGPGELFF
cdr3_nt: TGTGCCAGTAGTTCATGGACAGGGGGCCCCGGGGAGCTGTTTTTT

clone_size: few
j_call: TRBJ2-2
d_call: .
v_call: TRBV14
cdr3_aa: CASSQVMGPGELFF
cdr3_nt: TGTGCCAGCAGCCAAGTAATGGGTCCCGGGGAGCTGTTTTTT

clone_size: .
j_call: TRBJ1-1
d_call: .
v_call: TRBV5-1
cdr3_aa: CASSPTAGMNTEAFF
cdr3_nt: TGCGCCAGCAGCCCTACGGCGGGGATGAACACTGAAGCTTTCTTT

clone_size: few
j_call: TRBJ2-5
d_call: TRBD2
v_call: TRBV6-5
cdr3_aa: CASSYPGLEETQYF
cdr3_nt: TGTGCCAGCAGTTACCCGGGACTAGAAGAGACCCAGTACTTC

clone_size: few
j_call: TRBJ1-4
d_call: .
v_call: TRBV29-1
cdr3_aa: CSVIGGNEKLFF
cdr3_nt: TGCAGCGTTATCGGAGGGAATGAAAAACTGTTTTTT

clone_size: .
j_call: TRBJ1-6
d_call: .
v_call: TRBV28
cdr3_aa: CASSLLPGRQGDNSPLHF
cdr3_nt: TGTGCCAGCAGTCTATTACCCGGTCGGCAGGGTGATAATTCACCCCTCCACTTT

clone_size: .
j_call: TRBJ2-5
d_call: .
v_call: TRBV7-9
cdr3_aa: CASSSLGVGETQYF
cdr3_nt: TGTGCCAGCAGTTCTCTAGGGGTGGGAGAGACCCAGTACTTC

clone_size: .
j_call: TRBJ2-2
d_call: TRBD2
v_call: TRBV7-8
cdr3_aa: CASSPVGAGGRTGELFF
cdr3_nt: TGTGCCAGCAGCCCAGTTGGAGCGGGGGGTAGGACCGGGGAGCTGTTTTTT

clone_size: .
j_call: TRBJ1-3
d_call: TRBD1
v_call: TRBV10-3
cdr3_aa: CAISETGGGNTIYF
cdr3_nt: TGTGCCATCAGTGAAACAGGGGGTGGAAACACCATATATTTT

clone_size: few
j_call: TRBJ2-3
d_call: .
v_call: TRBV18
cdr3_aa: CASSPQTGTDTQYF
cdr3_nt: TGTGCCAGCTCACCCCAGACAGGCACAGATACGCAGTATTTT

clone_size: few
j_call: TRBJ2-1
d_call: TRBD2
v_call: TRBV9
cdr3_aa: CASSVVLAGYNEQFF
cdr3_nt: TGTGCCAGCAGCGTAGTACTAGCGGGGTACAATGAGCAGTTCTTC

clone_size: .
j_call: TRBJ2-5
d_call: .
v_call: TRBV2
cdr3_aa: CASRETNQQETQYF
cdr3_nt: TGTGCCAGCAGGGAAACAAATCAGCAAGAGACCCAGTACTTC

clone_size: .
j_call: TRBJ2-3
d_call: .
v_call: TRBV30
cdr3_aa: CAWRGPRGTQYF
cdr3_nt: TGTGCCTGGAGGGGGCCTCGCGGTACGCAGTATTTT